This T cell receptor (beta chain) is drawn from a study of blood T cell repertoires in COVID-19. Measured with immunoSEQ multiplex PCR; TCRdb has only the in-frame clones, and not every one. The sample contains fewer than 200,000 clones, roughly 82% of which appear only once. This clone was observed once. CDR1 and CDR2 from the germline V gene are ENHRY and SYGVKD. The CDR3 runs to 14 residues. Trimming removed 2 bases from V and 5 bases from J; junction bases left unmatched: 5. This rearrangement joins TRBV10-3 to TRBJ2-5, with 7 bases matching TRBD1. The sequence came from a man aged 50-59 years who had recovered from COVID-19. The sequenced sample consisted of PBMCs or T cells enriched from blood (not recorded which). The DNA for the CDR3 is TGTGCCATCAGTGAGCCCCGACAGGGTGAGACCCAGTACTTC. Translating gives CAISEPRQGETQYF.